One sample yielded the 30 T cell receptor beta chains listed below, sequenced in a study of blood T cell repertoires in COVID-19. Produced via immunoSEQ multiplex PCR; TCRdb's table is partial and in-frame only. This sample carries around 200,000 clones, 75% to 90% of them seen once, and the ten largest clones take about 4.7%. The source material was PBMCs or T cells enriched from blood (not recorded which). These TCRs come from a woman aged 30 to 39 who had been exposed to COVID-19.

Of note for this clone: At one of its ends the junction is not consistent with the germline gene, which may arise from a read error. The chain couples TRBV7-7 to TRBJ2-7, with 10 bases identical to TRBD1. Germline CDR1 and CDR2: SSHAT and FNYEAQ (reference sequence). This CDR3 has 19 amino acids. This chain's CDR3 is CASSHRDRGHNPPPGEQYF. CDR3 bases: TGTGCTAGCAGCCACCGGGACAGGGGTCACAACCCCCCACCGGGGGAGCAGTACTTC.

The chain is built from TRBV7-6 and TRBJ2-1; 7 nucleotides align to TRBD1. Germline CDR1 reads SGHVS; CDR2 reads FNYEAQ. J was trimmed by 13 bases and V by 4 bases; bases with no gene match: 4. The CDR3 is 11 residues long. CDR3 sequence: CASSYRGPQFF. CDR3 DNA sequence: TGTGCCAGCAGCTACAGGGGCCCTCAGTTCTTC.

The CDR3 DNA reads as TGTGCCAGCAGTTTGGCGGCCGCCTACGAGCAGTACTTC. This sequence encodes CASSLAAAYEQYF. This chain joins TRBV12-3 or TRBV12-4 and TRBJ2-7; D remains ambiguous. This CDR3 has 13 residues. V was clipped by 3 bases and J by 2 bases, with 8 bases between them.

The chain is built from TRBV29-1 and TRBJ1-1; TRBD1 might be the D (5 bases). The CDR3 loop spans 13 amino acids. V was shortened by 8 bases and J by 6 bases, with 19 bases between the two germline ends. Germline CDR1 SQVTM, CDR2 ANQGSEA. CDR3 sequence (DNA): TGCAGCTCACGGACGGGACTCTTGTCTGAAGCTTTCTTT. This translates into CSSRTGLLSEAFF.

This chain connects TRBV30 to TRBJ1-1, with D unresolved. This CDR3 contains 12 residues. With 5 bases removed from V and 5 bases from J, the gap between germline ends came to 12 bases. CDR1 and CDR2 (germline): GTSNPN, SVGIG (reference sequence). The CDR3 DNA is TGTGCCTGGGGGCGTTCGTGGACTGAAGCTTTCTTT. Translating it yields CAWGRSWTEAFF.

The chain combines TRBV7-2 with TRBJ2-2; 11 nucleotides align to TRBD2. With 5 bases clipped from V and 0 bases from J, the junction kept 11 bases outside the gene matches. From germline, CDR1 is SGHTA and CDR2 FQGNSA. The CDR3 consists of 19 residues. In nucleotides, the CDR3 is TGTGCCAGCAGCCGGTGGGCTAGCGGGGGGCCTACGAACACCGGGGAGCTGTTTTTT. Its protein product is CASSRWASGGPTNTGELFF.

This sequence joins TRBV5-1 and TRBJ2-7; the match to TRBD1 covers 8 bases. The CDR3 has 15 amino acids. The trim removed 3 bases at V and 2 bases at J, leaving 7 bases unmatched. Germline assignment: CDR1 SGHRS and CDR2 YFSETQ. The DNA for the CDR3 is TGCGCCAGCAGCTACTCGACAGGGGTCCCCTACGAGCAGTACTTC. Protein product: CASSYSTGVPYEQYF.

This chain joins TRBV18 and TRBJ1-6; 7 bases align to TRBD1. This CDR3 is 16 amino acids long. Germline V gives CDR1 KGHSH, CDR2 LQKENI. The V segment lost 3 bases and the J segment 7 bases; nucleotides outside the gene matches: 9. This CDR3 reads CASSPTGTANNSPLHF. CDR3 sequence (DNA): TGTGCCAGCTCACCTACCGGGACAGCGAACAATTCACCCCTCCACTTT. Filled out from reference TRBV18 and TRBJ1-6, the complete variable domain reads NAGVMQNPRHLVRRRGQEARLRCSPMKGHSHVYWYRQLPEEGLKFMVYLQKENIIDESGMPKERFSAEFPKEGPSILRIQQVVRGDSAAYFCASSPTGTANNSPLHFGNGTRLTVT.

The chain uses TRBV7-6 and TRBJ1-1; D uncertain. Germline V lookup: CDR1 SGHVS, CDR2 FNYEAQ. V lost 7 bases and J lost 3, with 15 bases in between. The CDR3 runs to 14 residues. CDR3 protein: CASTKMAGDTEAFF. DNA of the CDR3: TGTGCCAGCACCAAGATGGCGGGTGACACTGAAGCTTTCTTT.

In its sample, this clone was seen a few times. The rearrangement uses TRBV10-1 and TRBJ2-5; tentatively, D is TRBD2 (6 bases). The CDR3 sequence is 13 residues long. Germline CDR1 is WNHNN and CDR2 is SYGVQD (reference sequence). Trimming stripped 4 bases from V and 7 bases from J, with 13 bases between. CDR3 in amino acids: CASSGDFKGTQYF. CDR3 sequence (DNA): TGCGCCAGCAGTGGGGACTTTAAAGGGACCCAGTACTTC.

This clone appeared once. The chain is built from TRBV7-7 and TRBJ2-3; D might be TRBD2 (6 bases). The CDR3 is made up of 16 amino acids. Germline-derived CDR1 and CDR2 are SSHAT and FNYEAQ (reference sequence). Trimming removed 2 bases from V and 7 bases from J, with 19 bases in between. The CDR3 DNA reads TGTGCCAGCAGCTTATCCTTGAACTCTGGAGGGAATACGCAGTATTTT. Encoded protein: CASSLSLNSGGNTQYF.

This rearrangement joins TRBV2 to TRBJ1-3, with D perhaps matching TRBD1 (5 bases). The length of the CDR3 is 15 residues. V dropped 5 bases and J dropped 7 bases, with 18 bases sitting between them. Per germline, CDR1 SNHLY and CDR2 FYNNEI. This CDR3 reads CASSPLVGSGNTIYF. The CDR3 DNA sequence: TGTGCCAGCAGTCCCCTCGTGGGATCAGGGAACACCATATATTTT.

V and J are TRBV5-1 and TRBJ1-6; the match to TRBD1 covers 8 bases. CDR1 is SGHRS and CDR2 is YFSETQ in the germline V gene. The CDR3 contains 15 residues. The V and J ends lost 2 bases and 8 bases, in that order; junction bases with no gene match: 6. The CDR3 reads CASSLGQGKDSPLHF. In nucleotides, the CDR3 is TGCGCCAGCAGCTTAGGACAGGGAAAAGATTCACCCCTCCACTTT.

The V gene is TRBV30, the J gene TRBJ2-3; the match to TRBD2 covers 10 bases. CDR3 length equals 15 residues. Unmatched junction bases numbered 11, after V lost 5 bases and J lost 6 bases. CDR1 GTSNPN and CDR2 SVGIG come from the germline V gene (reference sequence). The CDR3: CAWAFIAGGLDTQYF. The CDR3 DNA sequence: TGTGCCTGGGCCTTCATAGCGGGGGGTTTGGATACGCAGTATTTT.

The chain couples TRBV7-8 to TRBJ1-5; D is undetermined. The CDR3 covers 12 residues. The V end was cut by 5 bases, the J end by 4 bases, with 6 bases between. Germline-derived CDR1 and CDR2 are SGHVS and FQNEAQ. The CDR3 sequence: CASSLLNQPQHF. CDR3 DNA sequence: TGTGCCAGCAGCCTCCTGAATCAGCCCCAGCATTTT.

The rearrangement joins TRBV6-5 to TRBJ1-2, with 11 bases fitting TRBD1. The junction had 4 bases not matched to a gene; V was cut back by 5 bases and J by 2 bases. The CDR3 has 15 amino acids. The germline CDR1 and CDR2 sequences are MNHEY and SVGAGI. CDR3 sequence reads: CASSRGQGVNYGYTF. The CDR3 region has the DNA TGTGCCAGCAGTCGGGGACAGGGGGTCAACTATGGCTACACCTTC.

V and J are TRBV7-2 and TRBJ1-3; possibly TRBD1 for D (6 bases). Germline lookup yields CDR1 SGHTA and CDR2 FQGNSA. This CDR3 has 16 amino acids. V was trimmed by 0 bases and J by 1 base, leaving 10 bases between them. Written as DNA, the CDR3 is TGTGCCAGCAGCTTAGCGGGGGCCACATCTGGAAACACCATATATTTT. As protein: CASSLAGATSGNTIYF. Filled out from reference TRBV7-2 and TRBJ1-3, the complete variable domain reads GAGVSQSPSNKVTEKGKDVELRCDPISGHTALYWYRQSLGQGLEFLIYFQGNSAPDKSGLPSDRFSAERTGGSVSTLTIQRTQQEDSAVYLCASSLAGATSGNTIYFGEGSWLTVV.

The rearrangement joins TRBV3-1 (or the pseudogene TRBV3-2) to TRBJ1-1; D is perhaps TRBD1 (5 bases). Germline loops: CDR1 LGHDT, CDR2 YNNKEL (reference sequence). Trimming shortened V by 1 base and J by 5 bases, and 11 bases separated the two germline ends. The CDR3 has 14 amino acids. CDR3 loop: CASSQGQRGTEAFF. The CDR3 nucleotides are TGTGCCAGCAGCCAAGGACAACGGGGGACTGAAGCTTTCTTT.

The V gene is TRBV7-9, the J gene TRBJ2-6, with 11 bases that match TRBD2. Germline assignment: CDR1 SEHNR and CDR2 FQNEAQ (reference sequence). V lost 10 bases to trimming and J lost 2 bases; unmatched junction nucleotides: 10. This CDR3 has 17 amino acids. The CDR3 loop reads CATTGELAGAGANVLTF. The CDR3 DNA follows: TGTGCCACTACAGGGGAACTAGCGGGGGCTGGGGCCAACGTCCTGACTTTC.

The chain links TRBV5-4 to TRBJ1-1; TRBD1 is a possible D gene (5 bases). The V end was cut by 0 bases, the J end by 0 bases, with 9 bases between. There are 15 residues in the CDR3. Germline V gives CDR1 SGHNT, CDR2 YYREEE (reference sequence). The CDR3 is CASSLGGAMNTEAFF. CDR3 bases: TGTGCCAGCAGCTTGGGTGGGGCCATGAACACTGAAGCTTTCTTT.

The chain links TRBV9 to TRBJ1-2, with 9 bases that match TRBD1. Germline assignment: CDR1 SGDLS and CDR2 YYNGEE. The CDR3 loop spans 14 amino acids. The V gene end was trimmed by 1 base and the J gene end by 7 bases; junction bases not matched to a gene: 5. The CDR3 here is CASSVSGQGFGYTF. The CDR3 DNA follows: TGTGCCAGCAGCGTAAGCGGACAGGGGTTTGGCTACACCTTC. The full variable domain, in which reference TRBV9 and TRBJ1-2 provide the parts outside the CDR3, is DSGVTQTPKHLITATGQRVTLRCSPRSGDLSVYWYQQSLDQGLQFLIQYYNGEERAKGNILERFSAQQFPDLHSELNLSSLELGDSALYFCASSVSGQGFGYTFGSGTRLTVV.

The gene calls are TRBV11-3 and TRBJ2-3, with 13 bases lining up with TRBD2. Germline lookup yields CDR1 SGHNT and CDR2 YENEEA. With 5 bases clipped from V and 2 bases from J, the junction kept 4 bases outside the gene matches. The CDR3 is 16 residues long. The CDR3: CASSPGLAGPTDTQYF. The CDR3 coding sequence is TGTGCCAGCAGCCCGGGACTAGCGGGGCCCACAGATACGCAGTATTTT.

The chain links TRBV19 to TRBJ1-2; perhaps TRBD1 as D (5 bases). The germline V gene encodes CDR1 LNHDA and CDR2 SQIVND (reference sequence). This CDR3 comprises 15 residues. Trimming removed 5 bases at V and 6 bases at J, with 19 bases between. The CDR3 region is CASSRGGREKDGYTF. DNA for the CDR3: TGTGCCAGTAGTCGGGGAGGCAGGGAAAAGGATGGCTACACCTTC.

V and J are TRBV30 and TRBJ1-5; 8 nucleotides align to TRBD1. CDR3 length: 15 residues. Unmatched junction bases numbered 5, after V lost 2 bases and J lost 2 bases. Germline lookup yields CDR1 GTSNPN and CDR2 SVGIG (reference sequence). The CDR3 region has the DNA TGTGCCTGGAGTAAAGGGACAGGCGGCAATCAGCCCCAGCATTTT. Translating gives CAWSKGTGGNQPQHF.

V is TRBV2 and J is TRBJ2-1; 10 nucleotides agree with TRBD2. This CDR3 comprises 15 residues. Looked up from germline, CDR1 is SNHLY and CDR2 is FYNNEI. V dropped 4 bases and J dropped 7; count of bases not matched to a gene: 7. CDR3 residues: CASSGGASGGNEQFF. CDR3 sequence (DNA): TGTGCCAGCAGTGGAGGAGCTAGCGGGGGAAATGAGCAGTTCTTC.

The chain recombines TRBV19 with TRBJ2-7; D unclear. Germline lookup yields CDR1 LNHDA and CDR2 SQIVND (reference sequence). The length of the CDR3 is 14 residues. V lost 1 base to trimming and J lost 7 bases, with 14 bases between them. The CDR3 spells CASSIGRGILEQYF. CDR3 nucleotide sequence: TGTGCCAGTAGTATAGGAAGAGGAATATTGGAGCAGTACTTC.

The genes are TRBV3-1 (or the pseudogene TRBV3-2) and TRBJ2-3, with 9 nucleotides matching TRBD2. Germline lookup yields CDR1 LGHDT and CDR2 YNNKEL (reference sequence). This CDR3 is 13 amino acids long. Trimming cost V 8 bases and J 6 bases; bases outside gene matches: 6. The CDR3 here is CASGGGGQDTQYF. The CDR3 DNA is TGTGCCAGCGGCGGGGGGGGGCAGGATACGCAGTATTTT.

The chain links TRBV3-1 (or the pseudogene TRBV3-2) to TRBJ1-5, with TRBD1 matching over 8 bases. CDR3 length equals 16 residues. Germline V gene data show CDR1 as LGHDT and CDR2 as YNNKEL (reference sequence). J gave up 6 bases and V 4 bases, and 11 bases lay outside the gene matches. In DNA form, the CDR3 reads TGTGCCAGCAGCCCCGGAACGTGGACAGGGCTTCAGCCCCAGCATTTT. As protein: CASSPGTWTGLQPQHF.

In this sample, this clone turned up a few times. The chain has TRBV4-1 and TRBJ1-4; TRBD1 is a possible D gene (6 bases). Trimming shortened V by 1 base and J by 7 bases, and 19 bases separated the two germline ends. This CDR3 is built from 17 residues. Germline V CDR1 and CDR2: MGHRA, YSYEKL. The CDR3 here is CASSQGPKGESVEKLFF. DNA of the CDR3: TGCGCCAGCAGCCAAGGCCCCAAGGGGGAGAGCGTTGAAAAACTGTTTTTT.

The rearrangement links TRBV9 to TRBJ1-1; D is perhaps TRBD1 (5 bases). The germline gives CDR1 SGDLS, CDR2 YYNGEE. V lost 2 bases, J lost 3 bases, and 8 bases lay in between. CDR3 length: 13 residues. The CDR3, as DNA: TGTGCCAGCAGCGTGGACACCTACACTGAAGCTTTCTTT. Amino acids: CASSVDTYTEAFF.